This T cell receptor beta chain emerged from a study of blood T cell repertoires in COVID-19. Study context: Acute and convalescent COVID-19 samples came from the United States, Italy and Spain. T cells, B-cell-depleted T cells, or PBMCs provided the cDNA or gDNA that served as material.

V was pared by 3 bases and J by 7 bases, with 8 bases of the junction left unmatched. CDR3 length equals 14 residues. CDR1 SQVTM and CDR2 ANQGSEA come from the germline V gene. This clone appeared a few times. As handled by the study authors: Nucleated cell number was recorded as an estimate derived from reference gene primer amplification. The table came from immunoSEQ multiplex PCR; TCRdb's copy has only in-frame clones and leaves some out. V and J calls and clone size follow that table, whereas D and trimming were derived from the DNA. Of roughly 150,000 clones listed, around 82% were seen once; the top ten hold roughly a tenth.

The receptor comes from a woman of 80 years or more with active or convalescent COVID-19. Sequencing was carried out using peripheral blood. The V call is TRBV29-1, the J call TRBJ1-2; TRBD1 agrees at 10 bases. The CDR3 spells CSVDEGQGSGGYTF. CDR3 bases: TGCAGCGTTGACGAGGGACAGGGGAGCGGTGGCTACACCTTC.